The 27 T cell receptor beta chains below all came from one sample that was sequenced in a study of shared clonotypes between healthy human individuals. The naive CD8 subset, CD45RO-negative cells positively selected for CCR7, excluded terminally differentiated effector memory CD45RA+ cells. Libraries were prepared by immunoSEQ multiplex PCR; TCRdb keeps only in-frame clonotypes and omits some of them. Here the sample spans some 800,000 clones, 90% to 95% being singletons. Sequenced input: naive CD8+ T cells sorted from blood. Receptors originate from a man aged 25 to 45 in good health.

A single count supports this clone. This chain uses TRBV5-4 with TRBJ2-7, with D tentatively TRBD1 (6 bases). This CDR3 region has 14 residues. From germline, CDR1 is SGHNT and CDR2 YYREEE (reference sequence). Deletions cut 7 bases from V and 0 bases from J, with 14 bases between. The CDR3 DNA reads as TGTGCCAGCTCCCTGACAGGAGACTCCTACGAGCAGTACTTC. Its protein is CASSLTGDSYEQYF.

The chain carries TRBV6-5 and TRBJ1-1; 8 nucleotides match TRBD1. Germline CDR1 is MNHEY and CDR2 is SVGAGI. The CDR3 sequence is 16 residues long. Losses at the gene ends were 0 bases for V and 3 bases for J; bases not matched to a gene: 6. CDR3 sequence (DNA): TGTGCCAGCAGTTACTCGATAGTGGACAGGGACACTGAAGCTTTCTTT. This encodes CASSYSIVDRDTEAFF.

The chain is built from TRBV11-3 and TRBJ2-1, with D hard to call. CDR3 length: 15 amino acids. Germline lookup yields CDR1 SGHNT and CDR2 YENEEA. Trimming took off 2 bases at V and 4 bases at J, with 12 bases between the two ends. CDR3 nucleotide sequence: TGTGCCAGCAGCTTACCAGAGGCGAAATACAATGAGCAGTTCTTC. Protein product: CASSLPEAKYNEQFF.

The J gene is TRBJ2-7, the V gene TRBV7-9, with 10 bases aligning to TRBD1. This CDR3 contains 14 residues. Germline V gene data show CDR1 as SEHNR and CDR2 as FQNEAQ (reference sequence). The J segment lost 8 bases and the V segment lost 5 bases, leaving 9 bases of the junction unmatched. The CDR3 loop is CASSARDRGPKQYF. The CDR3 DNA reads TGTGCCAGCAGCGCAAGGGACAGGGGCCCCAAGCAGTACTTC.

In its sample, this clone was seen once. This chain joins TRBV14 and TRBJ1-4; D not resolved. V lost 2 bases, J lost 8 bases, and 6 bases lay in between. The germline V gene has CDR1 SGHDN and CDR2 FVKESK. The CDR3 is 12 amino acids. The CDR3 coding sequence is TGTGCCAGCAGCCAACCCGGCGAAAAACTGTTTTTT. Translating gives CASSQPGEKLFF. Variable domain in full (rest from reference TRBV14 and TRBJ1-4): EAGVTQFPSHSVIEKGQTVTLRCDPISGHDNLYWYRRVMGKEIKFLLHFVKESKQDESGMPNNRFLAERTGGTYSTLKVQPAELEDSGVYFCASSQPGEKLFFGSGTQLSVL.

The chain has TRBV29-1 and TRBJ2-3, with 10 bases that match TRBD2. The CDR3 is made up of 17 amino acids. Germline trimming cut 6 bases from V and 0 bases from J; bases unmatched to any gene: 12. The germline V gene encodes CDR1 SQVTM and CDR2 ANQGSEA. The CDR3 sequence: CSVPFRSGRVSTDTQYF. As DNA, the CDR3 is TGCAGCGTGCCATTCCGAAGCGGGAGGGTGAGCACAGATACGCAGTATTTT.

The gene calls are TRBV10-3 and TRBJ2-7; 13 positions agree with TRBD2. The germline V gene has CDR1 ENHRY and CDR2 SYGVKD. CDR3 length equals 15 residues. Trimming cost V 4 bases and J 7 bases; bases outside gene matches: 7. CDR3 residues: CAISAGLAGDGEQYF. The CDR3 nucleotides read TGTGCCATCAGTGCAGGACTAGCGGGAGATGGTGAGCAGTACTTC.

This rearrangement joins TRBV27 to TRBJ2-7; unclear D gene. This CDR3 region has 15 residues. CDR1 and CDR2 from the germline V gene are MNHEY and SMNVEV (reference sequence). Trimming took 2 bases from V and 0 from J, leaving 11 bases between them. The CDR3 bases are TGTGCCAGCAGTTTAGTAGTCGGAAGCTCCTACGAGCAGTACTTC. This gives the protein CASSLVVGSSYEQYF.

This clone was observed a single time. CDR3 DNA sequence: TGTGCCTGGAGTGTATCCACCGAAGCAGATACGCAGTATTTT. Its translation: CAWSVSTEADTQYF. V gene TRBV30 combines with J gene TRBJ2-3, with D unresolved. V lost 0 bases and J 4 bases, leaving 11 bases between the germline ends. The CDR3 sequence is 14 residues long. Germline values: CDR1 GTSNPN, CDR2 SVGIG (reference sequence). The full variable domain, its missing parts supplied by reference TRBV30 and TRBJ2-3, is SQTIHQWPATLVQPVGSPLSLECTVEGTSNPNLYWYRQAAGRGLQLLFYSVGIGQISSEVPQNLSASRPQDRQFILSSKKLLLSDSGFYLCAWSVSTEADTQYFGPGTRLTVL.

The chain has TRBV28 and TRBJ1-5; D is possibly TRBD1 (5 bases). From germline, CDR1 is MDHEN and CDR2 SYDVKM. The V gene lost 1 base and the J gene lost 4 bases, with 14 bases spanning the gap. The CDR3 is 16 amino acids. The CDR3 sequence is CASSLLGGTENQPQHF. The CDR3 DNA reads TGTGCCAGCAGTTTATTGGGCGGGACGGAGAATCAGCCCCAGCATTTT.

This clone was seen only once. V usage is TRBV6-6 and J usage is TRBJ2-7; D is possibly TRBD1 (6 bases). The CDR3 runs to 15 residues. The V end lost 0 bases, the J end lost 2 bases, and 11 bases lay between the germline ends. CDR1 is MNHNY, CDR2 SVGAGI, per germline (reference sequence). The CDR3 loop reads CASSYSLQGPYEQYF. DNA of the CDR3: TGTGCCAGCAGTTACTCGTTACAGGGACCCTACGAGCAGTACTTC.

The chain joins TRBV4-3 to TRBJ2-7, with 9 bases lining up with TRBD1. The CDR3 totals 16 residues. Trimming removed 0 bases from V and 3 bases from J; junction bases left unmatched: 6. The germline CDR1 and CDR2 sequences are LGHNA and YSLEER. The CDR3 is CASSQESGTGYYEQYF. In nucleotides, the CDR3 is TGCGCCAGCAGCCAAGAATCCGGGACAGGGTACTACGAGCAGTACTTC.

This clone was detected once. This chain connects TRBV5-6 to TRBJ2-3, with D uncertain. Trimming cost V 0 bases and J 4 bases, with 9 bases left between them. The V gene's germline CDR1 is SGHDT and CDR2 YYEEEE. The CDR3 is 14 residues long. CDR3 coding DNA: TGTGCCAGCAGCTTGGGAGCGATCTCAGATACGCAGTATTTT. Its protein product is CASSLGAISDTQYF.

The chain recombines TRBV7-6 with TRBJ2-7, with D unresolved. The ends were cut back, 3 bases at V and 0 bases at J, with 9 bases in the middle. Germline CDR1 SGHVS, CDR2 FNYEAQ. CDR3 length: 14 residues. As DNA, the CDR3 is TGTGCCAGCAGCTTGAGAGGCCCCTCCTACGAGCAGTACTTC. Translation gives CASSLRGPSYEQYF.

This chain uses TRBV7-9 with TRBJ2-3; D not certain. V dropped 1 base and J dropped 5 bases, with 13 bases sitting between them. CDR1 and CDR2 from the germline V gene are SEHNR and FQNEAQ (reference sequence). The CDR3 is made up of 15 amino acids. As DNA, the CDR3 is TGTGCCAGCAGCTTAGTATCTGGGGAAGGAGATACGCAGTATTTT. Amino acid sequence: CASSLVSGEGDTQYF. Using reference TRBV7-9 and TRBJ2-3 for the parts outside the CDR3, the full variable domain is DTGVSQNPRHKITKRGQNVTFRCDPISEHNRLYWYRQTLGQGPEFLTYFQNEAQLEKSRLLSDRFSAERPKGSFSTLEIQRTEQGDSAMYLCASSLVSGEGDTQYFGPGTRLTVL.

The rearrangement uses TRBV27 and TRBJ1-1; no reliable D call. Germline CDR1 reads MNHEY; CDR2 reads SMNVEV (reference sequence). V was pared by 5 bases and J by 1 base, with 8 bases between. The CDR3 loop spans 13 amino acids. CDR3 nucleotides: TGTGCCAGCAGTATTAGTTCGAACACTGAAGCTTTCTTT. Translation: CASSISSNTEAFF.

The chain is built from TRBV7-9 and TRBJ2-5, with a weak D call TRBD2 (6 bases). The germline CDR1 and CDR2 sequences are SEHNR and FQNEAQ (reference sequence). With 5 bases removed from V and 5 bases from J, the gap between germline ends came to 21 bases. The CDR3 has 16 residues. The CDR3 spells CASSPLSGPISETQYF. In DNA, the CDR3 is TGTGCCAGCAGCCCTCTCAGCGGGCCCATAAGCGAGACCCAGTACTTC.

The sample holds a few counts of this clone. This chain uses TRBV19 with TRBJ1-4; TRBD1 matches 7 bases. From germline, CDR1 is LNHDA and CDR2 SQIVND (reference sequence). The CDR3 is made up of 15 amino acids. The J segment lost 4 bases and the V segment lost 3 bases, leaving 5 bases of the junction unmatched. CDR3 nucleotide sequence: TGTGCCAGTAGTATGAGCGGACAGGTTAATGAAAAACTGTTTTTT. Translation gives CASSMSGQVNEKLFF. The variable domain in full, with the rest retrieved from reference TRBV19 and TRBJ1-4, is DGGITQSPKYLFRKEGQNVTLSCEQNLNHDAMYWYRQDPGQGLRLIYYSQIVNDFQKGDIAEGYSVSREKKESFPLTVTSAQKNPTAFYLCASSMSGQVNEKLFFGSGTQLSVL.

J is TRBJ2-1 and V is TRBV29-1, with D possibly matching TRBD1 (5 bases). The CDR3 is 15 amino acids. Trimming took off 1 base at V and 3 bases at J, with 13 bases between the two ends. Germline CDR1 is SQVTM and CDR2 is ANQGSEA. CDR3 amino acids: CSVEAAAGYYNEQFF. CDR3 sequence (DNA): TGCAGCGTTGAAGCGGCGGCAGGGTACTACAATGAGCAGTTCTTC.

The genes are TRBV7-9 and TRBJ2-1; D is possibly TRBD2 (5 bases). Trimming cost V 2 bases and J 10 bases, with 6 bases left between them. The CDR3 is 11 residues long. The germline V gene encodes CDR1 SEHNR and CDR2 FQNEAQ (reference sequence). The CDR3 region has the DNA TGTGCCAGCAGCTTAACTAGGGAGCAGTTCTTC. Protein product: CASSLTREQFF. Based on the CDR3 plus reference TRBV7-9 and TRBJ2-1, the full variable domain is DTGVSQNPRHKITKRGQNVTFRCDPISEHNRLYWYRQTLGQGPEFLTYFQNEAQLEKSRLLSDRFSAERPKGSFSTLEIQRTEQGDSAMYLCASSLTREQFFGPGTRLTVL.

The chain carries TRBV10-1 and TRBJ2-1; weak D call: TRBD2 (6 bases). Germline V CDR1 and CDR2: WNHNN, SYGVQD (reference sequence). The CDR3 runs to 15 residues. V lost 0 bases to trimming and J lost 7 bases, with 13 bases between them. CDR3 nucleotide sequence: TGCGCCAGCAGTGAGTCGGGGGGAATCGATAATGAGCAGTTCTTC. Its protein is CASSESGGIDNEQFF.

V and J are TRBV27 and TRBJ2-7; 8 nucleotides match TRBD2. The germline gives CDR1 MNHEY, CDR2 SMNVEV (reference sequence). Losses at the gene ends were 3 bases for V and 4 bases for J; bases not matched to a gene: 5. The CDR3 is made up of 14 amino acids. The DNA for the CDR3 is TGTGCCAGCAGTTTCGGGGGGGGTATTTACGAGCAGTACTTC. Its translation: CASSFGGGIYEQYF.

The J gene is TRBJ1-1, the V gene TRBV5-5, with 9 bases that match TRBD1. Germline loops: CDR1 SGHKS, CDR2 YYEKEE (reference sequence). This CDR3 has 14 residues. J was trimmed by 6 bases and V by 5 bases; bases with no gene match: 8. The CDR3 coding sequence is TGTGCCAGCAGATTTATACAGGGGGCTGCTGAAGCTTTCTTT. Translating it yields CASRFIQGAAEAFF. The full variable domain, with the rest looked up from reference TRBV5-5 and TRBJ1-1, is DAGVTQSPTHLIKTRGQQVTLRCSPISGHKSVSWYQQVLGQGPQFIFQYYEKEERGRGNFPDRFSARQFPNYSSELNVNALLLGDSALYLCASRFIQGAAEAFFGQGTRLTVV.

CDR3 region: CASSFPDKNIQYF. CDR3 bases: TGTGCCAGCAGCTTCCCCGATAAAAACATTCAGTACTTC. The chain carries TRBV7-9 and TRBJ2-4; no clear D. The ends were cut back, 3 bases at V and 4 bases at J, with 7 bases in the middle. Per germline, CDR1 SEHNR and CDR2 FQNEAQ (reference sequence). This CDR3 comprises 13 residues. Based on the CDR3 plus reference TRBV7-9 and TRBJ2-4, the full variable domain is DTGVSQNPRHKITKRGQNVTFRCDPISEHNRLYWYRQTLGQGPEFLTYFQNEAQLEKSRLLSDRFSAERPKGSFSTLEIQRTEQGDSAMYLCASSFPDKNIQYFGAGTRLSVL.

This chain uses TRBV11-2 with TRBJ1-5; D is possibly TRBD1 (6 bases). Germline V gene sequence: CDR1 SGHAT, CDR2 FQNNGV. The CDR3 spans 15 residues. Trimming took 1 base from V and 5 from J, leaving 12 bases between them. CDR3 in amino acids: CASSLATGIDQPQHF. The DNA of the CDR3 is TGTGCCAGCAGCTTAGCTACAGGGATAGATCAGCCCCAGCATTTT.

The chain joins TRBV10-3 to TRBJ2-7; 9 bases agree with TRBD2. Germline CDR1 reads ENHRY; CDR2 reads SYGVKD. J was trimmed by 2 bases and V by 10 bases; bases with no gene match: 9. The CDR3 sequence is 14 residues long. In nucleotides, the CDR3 is TGTGCCACCTGGGTAGGCGGGAGGGCCTACGAGCAGTACTTC. It translates to CATWVGGRAYEQYF.

The rearrangement links TRBV18 to TRBJ2-1; 8 nucleotides align to TRBD2. The CDR3 loop spans 16 amino acids. The V gene's germline CDR1 is KGHSH and CDR2 LQKENI. V was pared by 3 bases and J by 5 bases, with 9 bases of the junction left unmatched. The CDR3 nucleotides read TGTGCCAGCTCACCCAACACGGGAGGGCCTCACAATGAGCAGTTCTTC. The encoded protein is CASSPNTGGPHNEQFF.